Described below is a single TCR beta chain sequence and its context. This record belongs to a study of blood T cell repertoires in COVID-19. For the study at large: Donors in the United States, Italy and Spain gave samples during acute or convalescent COVID-19. In each case, the material was cDNA or gDNA derived from T cells, B-cell-depleted T cells, or PBMCs.

Produced via immunoSEQ multiplex PCR; TCRdb's table is partial and in-frame only. The data show roughly 230,000 clones, roughly 90% seen once. Germline-derived CDR1 and CDR2 are SGHTA and FQGNSA. J gave up 1 base and V 4 bases, and 15 bases lay outside the gene matches. The CDR3 runs to 18 residues. The TCR was taken from a human donor in a cohort sampled during active COVID-19. The rearrangement joins TRBV7-2 to TRBJ1-1; the match to TRBD1 covers 7 bases. Material for sequencing was peripheral blood. The CDR3 region is CASSSITFTGAKNTEAFF. The CDR3 nucleotides read TGTGCCAGCAGCTCTATAACTTTCACAGGGGCCAAGAACACTGAAGCTTTCTTT.